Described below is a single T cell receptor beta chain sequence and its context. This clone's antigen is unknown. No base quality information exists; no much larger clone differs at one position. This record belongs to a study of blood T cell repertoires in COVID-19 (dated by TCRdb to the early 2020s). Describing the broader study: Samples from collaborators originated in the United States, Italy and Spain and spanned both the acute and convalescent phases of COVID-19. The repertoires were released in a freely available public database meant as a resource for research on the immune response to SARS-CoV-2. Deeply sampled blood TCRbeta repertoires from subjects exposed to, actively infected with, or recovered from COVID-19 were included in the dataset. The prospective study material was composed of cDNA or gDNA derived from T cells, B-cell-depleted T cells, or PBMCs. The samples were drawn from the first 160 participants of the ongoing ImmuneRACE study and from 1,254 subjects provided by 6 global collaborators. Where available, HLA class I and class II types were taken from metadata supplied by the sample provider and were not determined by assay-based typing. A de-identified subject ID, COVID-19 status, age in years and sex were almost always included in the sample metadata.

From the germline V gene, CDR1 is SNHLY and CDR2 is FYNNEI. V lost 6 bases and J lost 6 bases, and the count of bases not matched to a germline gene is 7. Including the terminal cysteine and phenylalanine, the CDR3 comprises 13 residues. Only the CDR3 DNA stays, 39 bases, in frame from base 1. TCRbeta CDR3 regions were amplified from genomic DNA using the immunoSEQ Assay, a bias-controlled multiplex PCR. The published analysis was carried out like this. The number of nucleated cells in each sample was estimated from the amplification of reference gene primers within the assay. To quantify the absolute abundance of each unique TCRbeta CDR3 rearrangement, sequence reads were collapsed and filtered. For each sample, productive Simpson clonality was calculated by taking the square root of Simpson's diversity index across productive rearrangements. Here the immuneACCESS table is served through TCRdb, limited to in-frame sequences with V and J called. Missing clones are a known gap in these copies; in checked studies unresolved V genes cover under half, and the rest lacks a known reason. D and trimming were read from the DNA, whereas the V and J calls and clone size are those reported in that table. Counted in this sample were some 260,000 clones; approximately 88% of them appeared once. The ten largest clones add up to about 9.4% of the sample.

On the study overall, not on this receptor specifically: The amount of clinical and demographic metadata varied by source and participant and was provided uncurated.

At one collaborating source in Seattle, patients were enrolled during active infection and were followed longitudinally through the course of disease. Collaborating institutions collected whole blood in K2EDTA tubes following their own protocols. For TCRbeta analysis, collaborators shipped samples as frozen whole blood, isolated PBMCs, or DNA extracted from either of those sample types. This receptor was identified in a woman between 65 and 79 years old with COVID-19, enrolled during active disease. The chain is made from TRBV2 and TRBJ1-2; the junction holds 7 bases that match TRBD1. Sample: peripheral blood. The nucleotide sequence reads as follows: TGTGCCAGCAGCTTCACAGGGGACCATGGCTACACCTTC. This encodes CASSFTGDHGYTF.